This T cell receptor (beta chain) was sequenced in a study of blood T cell repertoires in COVID-19. Study-level information: Researchers got acute and convalescent COVID-19 samples from the United States, Italy and Spain. In each case, the material was cDNA or gDNA derived from T cells, B-cell-depleted T cells, or PBMCs.

The authors' processing: The authors estimated nucleated cell counts from reference gene primer amplification. Produced via immunoSEQ multiplex PCR; TCRdb's table is partial and in-frame only. The V and J calls and clone size were taken over from that table, and D and trimming were inferred from the DNA. The data show 190,000 or so clones, over 75% seen once. With 0 bases clipped from V and 6 bases from J, the junction kept 11 bases outside the gene matches. Germline CDR1 is SGHVS and CDR2 is FQNEAQ. This CDR3 region has 18 residues. The chain uses TRBV7-8 and TRBJ2-1; 10 nucleotides agree with TRBD1. The receptor comes from a man aged 45 to 65 who had recovered from COVID-19. The sequenced sample was peripheral blood. For the CDR3, the DNA is TGTGCCAGCAGCTTAGCGCGTTGGGGGACAGGGGTAATCAATGAGCAGTTCTTC. Protein sequence: CASSLARWGTGVINEQFF.